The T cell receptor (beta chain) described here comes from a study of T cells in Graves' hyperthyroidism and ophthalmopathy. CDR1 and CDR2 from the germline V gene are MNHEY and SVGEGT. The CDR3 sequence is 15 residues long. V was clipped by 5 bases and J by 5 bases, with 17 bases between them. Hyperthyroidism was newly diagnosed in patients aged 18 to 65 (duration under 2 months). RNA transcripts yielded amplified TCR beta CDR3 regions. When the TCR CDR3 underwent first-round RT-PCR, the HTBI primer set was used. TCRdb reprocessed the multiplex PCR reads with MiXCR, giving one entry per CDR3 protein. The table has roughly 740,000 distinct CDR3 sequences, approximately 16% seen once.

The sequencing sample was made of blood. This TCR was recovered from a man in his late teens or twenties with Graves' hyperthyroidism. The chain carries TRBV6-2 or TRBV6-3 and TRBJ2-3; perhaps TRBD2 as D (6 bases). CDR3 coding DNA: TGTGCCAGCAGTGCCCGGGGGACGCGGGTAGATACGCAGTATTTT. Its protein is CASSARGTRVDTQYF.